Presented here are 28 T cell receptor beta chains from one specimen sequenced in a study of regulatory T cells in long-lasting Graves disease. iRepertoire HTBI primers and Arm-PCR of CDR3 regions built TCR beta libraries. Each CDR3 protein is one row after TCRdb ran MiXCR on the multiplex PCR reads. This table holds about 530,000 distinct CDR3 sequences, 15% to 20% found once. Described time point: newly diagnosed GD, antithyroid drugs for less than 3 months. PBMCs were the source of the RNA used for TCR sequencing. This sample was shared with a second study, whose subject was T cells in Graves' hyperthyroidism and ophthalmopathy.

Material: peripheral blood mononuclear cells (PBMCs), obtained at new diagnosis, from a patient treated with antithyroid drugs. These receptors came from a woman aged 35 to 60 with Graves disease.

This clonotype was seen repeatedly, ten times or more. The genes are TRBV9 and TRBJ2-7; 10 bases match TRBD1. CDR3 length: 14 residues. After removal of 4 bases from V and 6 bases from J, the junction contained 7 bases not matched to a gene. Germline CDR1 is SGDLS and CDR2 is YYNGEE. In nucleotides, the CDR3 is TGTGCCAGCAGCTCGGGACAGGGGACGGGCGAGCAGTACTTC. This encodes CASSSGQGTGEQYF.

The chain combines TRBV24-1 with TRBJ2-2; 13 bases agree with TRBD2. CDR1 KGHDR and CDR2 SFDVKD come from the germline V gene. Germline trimming cut 5 bases from V and 3 bases from J; bases unmatched to any gene: 8. This CDR3 is built from 18 residues. DNA of the CDR3: TGTGCCACCAGTGGGCTTCCGGGACTAGCGGGGTACACCGGGGAGCTGTTTTTT. This gives the protein CATSGLPGLAGYTGELFF.

The sample holds many counts of this clonotype. The rearrangement uses TRBV6-1 and TRBJ1-1; 11 positions match TRBD1. CDR1 and CDR2 from the germline V gene are MNHNS and SASEGT. This CDR3 spans 14 amino acids. V gave up 6 bases and J gave up 1 base; unmatched junction bases: 1. The CDR3 loop reads CASRDRGRNTEAFF. CDR3 in DNA: TGTGCCAGCAGGGACAGGGGGCGGAACACTGAAGCTTTCTTT.

This clonotype was counted ten times or more. V is TRBV12-3 or TRBV12-4 and J is TRBJ1-2; tentatively, D is TRBD1 (5 bases). This CDR3 is built from 15 residues. The ends were cut back, 5 bases at V and 6 bases at J, with 19 bases in the middle. The CDR3 region is CASSPELQGPHGYTF. The CDR3 region has the DNA TGTGCCAGCAGTCCCGAACTTCAGGGACCCCATGGCTACACCTTC.

This clonotype was found a few times. V is TRBV5-1 and J is TRBJ2-3, with D perhaps given as TRBD1 or TRBD2 (6 bases each). V was pared by 7 bases and J by 1 base, with 10 bases between. CDR1 is SGHRS, CDR2 YFSETQ, per germline. The CDR3 runs to 13 residues. The CDR3 loop is CASVRGGTDTQYF. CDR3 in DNA: TGCGCCAGCGTTAGGGGGGGCACAGATACGCAGTATTTT.

This clonotype appeared a few times. V gene TRBV7-9 combines with J gene TRBJ1-4; 7 bases map to TRBD1. In germline, CDR1 is SEHNR, CDR2 FQNEAQ (reference sequence). The trim removed 5 bases at V and 8 bases at J, leaving 11 bases unmatched. CDR3 length: 15 residues. The CDR3 region is CASSQLGQTREKLFF. As DNA, the CDR3 is TGTGCCAGCAGCCAGTTGGGACAGACGAGGGAAAAACTGTTTTTT. Using reference TRBV7-9 and TRBJ1-4 for the parts outside the CDR3, the full variable domain is DTGVSQNPRHKITKRGQNVTFRCDPISEHNRLYWYRQTLGQGPEFLTYFQNEAQLEKSRLLSDRFSAERPKGSFSTLEIQRTEQGDSAMYLCASSQLGQTREKLFFGSGTQLSVL.

Ten or more counts support this clonotype. V is TRBV5-1 and J is TRBJ2-2; D is ambiguous. The CDR3 extends over 13 amino acids. The germline V gene encodes CDR1 SGHRS and CDR2 YFSETQ. Trimming removed 4 bases at V and 1 base at J, with 5 bases between. The CDR3 DNA follows: TGCGCCAGCAGCCCCGAGAACACCGGGGAGCTGTTTTTT. This codes for CASSPENTGELFF.

In this sample, this clonotype turned up many times. The chain links TRBV29-1 to TRBJ2-7, with D perhaps matching TRBD1 (5 bases). The CDR3 runs 15 residues. Looked up from germline, CDR1 is SQVTM and CDR2 is ANQGSEA. V lost 5 bases, J lost 0 bases, and 17 bases lay in between. CDR3 nucleotide sequence: TGCAGCGTTATCTTGGGGCACCTGGCCTCCTACGAGCAGTACTTC. It codes for CSVILGHLASYEQYF.

This clonotype was detected ten times or more. The chain couples TRBV2 to TRBJ2-7; D possibly corresponds to TRBD1 (6 bases). The CDR3 length is 15 residues. The V gene's germline CDR1 is SNHLY and CDR2 FYNNEI. V dropped 1 base and J dropped 0 bases, with 10 bases sitting between them. CDR3 sequence reads: CASSEGRTVSYEQYF. DNA of the CDR3: TGTGCCAGCAGTGAAGGCCGGACAGTCTCCTACGAGCAGTACTTC.

The chain is built from TRBV5-5 and TRBJ1-6, with a tentative D call TRBD1 (5 bases). Trimming pared 0 bases from V and 0 bases from J, leaving 13 bases between. CDR1 and CDR2 (germline): SGHKS, YYEKEE (reference sequence). The CDR3 is 18 residues long. The DNA for the CDR3 is TGTGCCAGCAGCTTGGGGGGGTACCAAGACTCCTATAATTCACCCCTCCACTTT. Amino acid sequence: CASSLGGYQDSYNSPLHF.

In its sample, this clonotype was seen a few times. V and J are TRBV6-2 or TRBV6-3 and TRBJ1-2; 8 bases align to TRBD1. V trimming: 0 bases; J trimming: 5 bases; junction bases outside the gene matches: 5. Germline V lookup: CDR1 MNHEY, CDR2 SVGEGT. The CDR3 spans 15 residues. DNA of the CDR3: TGTGCCAGCAGTTACTCGACAGGGGCGGTGTATGGCTACACCTTC. This encodes CASSYSTGAVYGYTF.

Worth noting for this clonotype: The likely explanation is a read error, given a far larger clone one base away. The rearrangement joins TRBV11-2 to TRBJ1-1, with D possibly being TRBD1 (5 bases). Looked up from germline, CDR1 is SGHAT and CDR2 is FQNNGV. The CDR3 length is 14 residues. The CDR3 reads CACSLSTGNTEAFF. The CDR3 DNA reads TGTGCCTGCAGCTTATCCACAGGGAACACTGAAGCTTTCTTT.

As to this clonotype: One end of the junction varies from germline; a read error may be responsible. The CDR3 coding sequence is TGTGCCAGCAGCCTGGGGGCCACTAAAGCTTTCTTT. It is translated as CASSLGATKAFF. The chain joins TRBV5-8 to TRBJ1-1, with D possibly matching TRBD1 (6 bases). CDR1 and CDR2 (germline): SGHTS, YDEGEE. The CDR3 is made up of 12 amino acids.

This clonotype was counted once. This may come from a read error, since a much larger clone is one base off. The gene calls are TRBV11-3 and TRBJ2-1; 8 bases map to TRBD1. The germline gives CDR1 SGHNT, CDR2 YENEEA. Losses at the gene ends were 5 bases for V and 10 bases for J; bases not matched to a gene: 13. There are 15 residues in the CDR3. The CDR3 DNA reads as TGTGCCAGCAGCCCCACCGGACAGGGCATCAACGAGCAGTTCTTC. This codes for CASSPTGQGINEQFF.

This clonotype was seen just once. The chain employs TRBV19 and TRBJ1-1; D might be TRBD1 (6 bases). Germline assignment: CDR1 LNHDA and CDR2 SQIVND (reference sequence). Trimming took off 7 bases at V and 11 bases at J, with 29 bases between the two ends. The CDR3 is 16 residues long. CDR3 loop: CASTPSGGHLELGAFF. In DNA form, the CDR3 reads TGTGCCAGTACCCCCTCTGGGGGACACCTTGAACTGGGGGCTTTCTTT.

Note on this clonotype: Given a much more abundant clone one base away, this may be a read error. The chain has TRBV12-3 or TRBV12-4 and TRBJ2-1; possibly TRBD2 for D (5 bases). The V and J ends lost 11 bases and 2 bases respectively, with 19 bases between them. The CDR3 runs 15 residues. CDR3 nucleotide sequence: TGTGCCGCCTTCTCCCGGACTGAAACCTACAATGAGCAGTTCTTC. It specifies CAAFSRTETYNEQFF.

This clonotype was found many times. The chain combines TRBV11-2 with TRBJ1-1; D may be TRBD1 (5 bases). CDR3 length equals 14 residues. Germline CDR1 reads SGHAT; CDR2 reads FQNNGV. V gave up 7 bases and J gave up 6 bases, with 18 bases separating them. The CDR3, as DNA: TGTGCCAGCACTGACGCATGGCAGGGTCCTGAAGCTTTCTTT. Amino acid sequence: CASTDAWQGPEAFF. Full variable domain (rest looked up from reference TRBV11-2 and TRBJ1-1): EAGVAQSPRYKIIEKRQSVAFWCNPISGHATLYWYQQILGQGPKLLIQFQNNGVVDDSQLPKDRFSAERLKGVDSTLKIQPAKLEDSAVYLCASTDAWQGPEAFFGQGTRLTVV.

The CDR3 loop reads CASSDQLAPAYSNQPQHF. The CDR3 DNA follows: TGCGCCAGCAGTGATCAACTCGCTCCAGCGTATAGCAATCAGCCCCAGCATTTT. The chain has TRBV10-1 and TRBJ1-5; no clear D. V was cut by 3 bases and J by 0 bases, with 18 bases left in between. Germline V gene sequence: CDR1 WNHNN, CDR2 SYGVQD (reference sequence). The CDR3 totals 18 residues.

There are many counts of this clonotype. The V gene is TRBV4-1, the J gene TRBJ1-1; tentatively, D is TRBD1 (5 bases). Germline V gives CDR1 MGHRA, CDR2 YSYEKL. The CDR3 is 17 residues long. V lost 3 bases and J lost 1, with 18 bases in between. The CDR3, as DNA: TGCGCCAGCAGCCAGCCTCCCTCCAGGGACCCGAACACTGAAGCTTTCTTT. It yields the protein CASSQPPSRDPNTEAFF.

The sample holds many counts of this clonotype. The rearrangement links TRBV29-1 to TRBJ2-3; tentatively, D is TRBD1 or TRBD2 (5 bases each). CDR1 SQVTM and CDR2 ANQGSEA come from the germline V gene. This CDR3 has 14 residues. V lost 4 bases to trimming and J lost 2 bases, with 13 bases between them. CDR3 bases: TGCAGCGTTGGGGACGCAGGATACACAGATACGCAGTATTTT. Translated, it gives CSVGDAGYTDTQYF.

The rearrangement links TRBV6-1 to TRBJ2-1, with TRBD2 matching 10 bases. Germline V gene sequence: CDR1 MNHNS, CDR2 SASEGT. The trim removed 6 bases at V and 0 bases at J, leaving 2 bases unmatched. The CDR3 contains 15 residues. CDR3 bases: TGTGCCAGCAGATCTAGCGGGGGCTCCTACAATGAGCAGTTCTTC. The encoded protein is CASRSSGGSYNEQFF.

This clonotype came up many times. The chain has TRBV27 and TRBJ2-1; tentative D call: TRBD1 (6 bases). V lost 7 bases, J lost 0 bases, and 16 bases lay in between. The CDR3 loop spans 16 amino acids. Germline values: CDR1 MNHEY, CDR2 SMNVEV (reference sequence). CDR3 region: CASNKAGDTSYNEQFF. DNA of the CDR3: TGTGCCAGCAATAAAGCAGGGGACACCTCCTACAATGAGCAGTTCTTC.

This clonotype was detected ten times or more. CDR3 coding DNA: TGTGCCTGGAGTACCACTCGGGGTAGGCCGGATTATAGCAATCAGCCCCAGCATTTT. It codes for CAWSTTRGRPDYSNQPQHF. The chain combines TRBV30 with TRBJ1-5; no firm D call. V shed 2 bases and J shed 0 bases, with 23 bases lying between them. The CDR3 is 19 amino acids. Looked up from germline, CDR1 is GTSNPN and CDR2 is SVGIG (reference sequence). Complete variable domain (other parts from reference TRBV30 and TRBJ1-5): SQTIHQWPATLVQPVGSPLSLECTVEGTSNPNLYWYRQAAGRGLQLLFYSVGIGQISSEVPQNLSASRPQDRQFILSSKKLLLSDSGFYLCAWSTTRGRPDYSNQPQHFGDGTRLSIL.

The CDR3 region is CAWRLARSTQYF. CDR3 in DNA: TGTGCCTGGAGATTGGCCAGGTCTACGCAGTATTTT. The rearrangement uses TRBV30 and TRBJ2-3; no clear D. CDR1 and CDR2 (germline): GTSNPN, SVGIG (reference sequence). The CDR3 covers 12 residues. The V end lost 3 bases, the J end lost 8 bases, and 12 bases lay between the germline ends. Looking up the rest from reference TRBV30 and TRBJ2-3 gives the full variable domain: SQTIHQWPATLVQPVGSPLSLECTVEGTSNPNLYWYRQAAGRGLQLLFYSVGIGQISSEVPQNLSASRPQDRQFILSSKKLLLSDSGFYLCAWRLARSTQYFGPGTRLTVL.

The genes are TRBV10-3 and TRBJ1-1; 8 nucleotides line up with TRBD1. V dropped 7 bases and J dropped 7; count of bases not matched to a gene: 8. The CDR3 loop spans 13 amino acids. CDR1 is ENHRY, CDR2 SYGVKD, per germline. CDR3 region: CAITKGQGSEAFF. Written as DNA, the CDR3 is TGTGCCATCACCAAAGGACAGGGCAGTGAAGCTTTCTTT.

This clonotype came up many times. The genes are TRBV2 and TRBJ2-7; perhaps D is TRBD1 or TRBD2 (5 bases each). This CDR3 has 14 residues. Trimming stripped 6 bases from V and 0 bases from J, with 12 bases between. The V gene's germline CDR1 is SNHLY and CDR2 FYNNEI. In DNA form, the CDR3 reads TGTGCCAGCAGGGGACGGTTCCTCTCCTACGAGCAGTACTTC. Translating gives CASRGRFLSYEQYF. Supplemented by reference TRBV2 and TRBJ2-7, the full variable domain reads EPEVTQTPSHQVTQMGQEVILRCVPISNHLYFYWYRQILGQKVEFLVSFYNNEISEKSEIFDDQFSVERPDGSNFTLKIRSTKLEDSAMYFCASRGRFLSYEQYFGPGTRLTVT.

This clonotype has at least ten counts. The gene calls are TRBV13 and TRBJ2-3; D is ambiguous. The CDR3 extends over 16 amino acids. With 6 bases removed from V and 4 bases from J, the gap between germline ends came to 20 bases. Germline-derived CDR1 and CDR2 are PRHDT and FYEKMQ (reference sequence). CDR3 region: CASRQEATGTADTQYF. The DNA of the CDR3 is TGTGCCAGCAGACAAGAAGCGACTGGCACGGCAGATACGCAGTATTTT. The variable domain in full, with the rest retrieved from reference TRBV13 and TRBJ2-3, is AAGVIQSPRHLIKEKRETATLKCYPIPRHDTVYWYQQGPGQDPQFLISFYEKMQSDKGSIPDRFSAQQFSDYHSELNMSSLELGDSALYFCASRQEATGTADTQYFGPGTRLTVL.

This clonotype was seen a few times. CDR3 sequence: CASSLYTIGYTF. CDR3 DNA: TGTGCCAGCAGTCTCTATACTATAGGCTACACCTTC. This sequence joins TRBV12-3 or TRBV12-4 and TRBJ1-2; no firm D call. Trimming removed 5 bases from V and 8 bases from J, with 12 bases in between. The CDR3 is 12 residues long.